Shown below are 27 T cell receptor beta chains from a single sample sequenced in a study of chemoradiotherapy in HPV16-positive cancers. Profiling relied on immunoSEQ multiplex PCR, and the TCRdb table lists in-frame clones only, not all of them. This sample carries 15,000 to 20,000 clones, 85% to 90% of them seen once, and the ten largest clones take 2% to 2.5%. Specimen: blood, collected from a patient who underwent chemoradiotherapy. The source of these receptors is a human donor with HPV-associated anogenital cancer.

This rearrangement joins TRBV5-4 to TRBJ1-1, with D unclear. Germline assignment: CDR1 SGHNT and CDR2 YYREEE (reference sequence). This CDR3 region has 15 residues. V gave up 0 bases and J gave up 0 bases, with 9 bases separating them. This CDR3 is CASSLGGKMNTEAFF. The CDR3 DNA is TGTGCCAGCAGCTTGGGCGGCAAAATGAACACTGAAGCTTTCTTT.

The CDR3 spells CASSPITNEQFF. CDR3 coding DNA: TGTGCCAGCAGCCCCATCACGAATGAGCAGTTCTTC. V and J are TRBV9 and TRBJ2-1; D unclear. V lost 4 bases and J 7 bases, leaving 9 bases between the germline ends. The CDR3 extends over 12 amino acids. Germline CDR1 is SGDLS and CDR2 is YYNGEE. The complete variable domain, with remaining parts taken from reference TRBV9 and TRBJ2-1, reads DSGVTQTPKHLITATGQRVTLRCSPRSGDLSVYWYQQSLDQGLQFLIQYYNGEERAKGNILERFSAQQFPDLHSELNLSSLELGDSALYFCASSPITNEQFFGPGTRLTVL.

The chain links TRBV30 to TRBJ1-4, with 7 bases aligning to TRBD1. The CDR3 has 14 residues. Germline V gene sequence: CDR1 GTSNPN, CDR2 SVGIG (reference sequence). V lost 1 base and J lost 7; bases outside the gene matches: 6. For the CDR3, the DNA is TGTGCCTGGAGTGAGGGGGCGGGAGTTGAAAAACTGTTTTTT. As protein: CAWSEGAGVEKLFF.

The V gene is TRBV2, the J gene TRBJ2-2; either TRBD1 or TRBD2 may supply D (5 bases each). V lost 6 bases and J lost 6, with 14 bases in between. There are 14 residues in the CDR3. CDR1 SNHLY and CDR2 FYNNEI come from the germline V gene. CDR3 residues: CASRTGPGPGELFF. The DNA of the CDR3 is TGTGCCAGCAGGACGGGACCGGGGCCCGGGGAGCTGTTTTTT.

The chain couples TRBV11-3 to TRBJ2-7; D not certain. The CDR3 is made up of 12 amino acids. The germline V gene has CDR1 SGHNT and CDR2 YENEEA. The V gene lost 0 bases and the J gene lost 3 bases, with 3 bases spanning the gap. CDR3 region: CASSLESYEQYF. The CDR3 bases are TGTGCCAGCAGCTTAGAAAGCTACGAGCAGTACTTC.

In its sample, this clone was seen once. The chain uses TRBV5-1 and TRBJ1-4; D ambiguous. From germline, CDR1 is SGHRS and CDR2 YFSETQ. V lost 3 bases and J 7 bases, leaving 10 bases between the germline ends. This CDR3 has 13 residues. The DNA for the CDR3 is TGCGCCAGCAGCTCGGGGTTCGGTGAAAAACTGTTTTTT. It translates to CASSSGFGEKLFF.

The chain joins TRBV6-6 to TRBJ1-2; D uncertain. Per germline, CDR1 MNHNY and CDR2 SVGAGI (reference sequence). The CDR3 is made up of 14 amino acids. The V end was cut by 11 bases, the J end by 0 bases, with 16 bases between. The CDR3 nucleotides are TGTGCCGGGTCGTATGAGCCTTCTAACTATGGCTACACCTTC. It is translated as CAGSYEPSNYGYTF.

In its sample, this clone was seen once. The V call is TRBV4-1, the J call TRBJ1-1; D remains unclear. CDR1 is MGHRA and CDR2 is YSYEKL in the germline V gene. V was cut by 6 bases and J by 2 bases, with 10 bases left in between. The CDR3 is 13 amino acids. This CDR3 is CASSLAFNTEAFF. The CDR3 DNA follows: TGCGCCAGCAGTCTTGCCTTCAACACTGAAGCTTTCTTT.

The chain employs TRBV5-4 and TRBJ2-1; a weak D match, TRBD1 (5 bases). The CDR3 extends over 16 amino acids. V was pared by 3 bases and J by 7 bases, with 20 bases between. Germline CDR1 and CDR2: SGHNT and YYREEE (reference sequence). CDR3 sequence reads: CASSSRQTPLKNEQFF. The CDR3 DNA reads TGTGCCAGCAGCTCCAGACAGACGCCATTGAAGAATGAGCAGTTCTTC.

V gene TRBV27 combines with J gene TRBJ1-3; D not resolved. There are 15 residues in the CDR3. Trimming removed 0 bases from V and 2 bases from J, with 8 bases in between. Per the germline V gene, CDR1 is MNHEY and CDR2 is SMNVEV (reference sequence). CDR3 nucleotide sequence: TGTGCCAGCAGTTTATCAGGGAACCCTGGAAACACCATATATTTT. It codes for CASSLSGNPGNTIYF.

The chain links TRBV29-1 to TRBJ2-7, with TRBD1 matching 8 bases. This CDR3 region has 14 residues. The J segment lost 2 bases and the V segment lost 4 bases, leaving 7 bases of the junction unmatched. From germline, CDR1 is SQVTM and CDR2 ANQGSEA. For the CDR3, the DNA is TGCAGCGTTGTCGACCGGGACAGGACCTACGAGCAGTACTTC. As protein: CSVVDRDRTYEQYF.

The gene calls are TRBV30 and TRBJ2-5; D may be TRBD2 (6 bases). V lost 4 bases to trimming and J lost 5 bases, with 17 bases between them. The length of the CDR3 is 14 residues. Looked up from germline, CDR1 is GTSNPN and CDR2 is SVGIG (reference sequence). CDR3 amino acids: CAWNPGDFSETQYF. CDR3 nucleotide sequence: TGTGCCTGGAACCCCGGGGACTTTAGCGAGACCCAGTACTTC.

The CDR3 spells CSASLYNEQFF. DNA of the CDR3: TGCAGTGCTAGTCTCTACAATGAGCAGTTCTTC. This chain connects TRBV20-1 to TRBJ2-1, with D unclear. V was shortened by 3 bases and J by 3 bases, with 3 bases between the two germline ends. The CDR3 has 11 residues. Per the germline V gene, CDR1 is DFQATT and CDR2 is SNEGSKA (reference sequence).

The rearrangement links TRBV7-9 to TRBJ1-4, with D possibly TRBD1 on 5 matching bases. Trimming removed 3 bases from V and 6 bases from J, with 5 bases in between. The CDR3 is 12 amino acids. Looked up from germline, CDR1 is SEHNR and CDR2 is FQNEAQ (reference sequence). This CDR3 is CASSLTDEKLFF. The CDR3 bases are TGTGCCAGCAGCTTGACAGATGAAAAACTGTTTTTT.

The V call is TRBV11-1, the J call TRBJ2-1, with 14 bases identical to TRBD2. Germline V gene sequence: CDR1 SGHAT, CDR2 FQDESV (reference sequence). The V and J ends lost 5 bases and 4 bases, in that order; junction bases with no gene match: 7. The CDR3 sequence is 17 residues long. CDR3 protein: CASSSRTSGGLYNEQFF. The CDR3 region has the DNA TGTGCCAGCAGCAGCCGGACTAGCGGGGGGCTATACAATGAGCAGTTCTTC.

This rearrangement joins TRBV15 to TRBJ2-7, with D possibly being TRBD2 (5 bases). V was pared by 0 bases and J by 1 base, with 13 bases between. The germline V gene has CDR1 LNHNV and CDR2 YYDKDF (reference sequence). This CDR3 is 16 amino acids long. CDR3 bases: TGTGCCACCAGCAGAGAATTAGACCGACTATCCTACGAGCAGTACTTC. Residues: CATSRELDRLSYEQYF.

The chain links TRBV25-1 to TRBJ1-1, with a tentative D call TRBD1 (5 bases). CDR1 is MGHDK and CDR2 is SYGVNS in the germline V gene. The CDR3 runs to 13 residues. V lost 7 bases and J 13 bases, leaving 22 bases between the germline ends. CDR3 coding DNA: TGTGCCAGCATCCCCCCCGGGGACGAGAAGGGTTTCTTT. Protein: CASIPPGDEKGFF.

The J gene is TRBJ1-5, the V gene TRBV6-6, with no clear D. The germline V gene has CDR1 MNHNY and CDR2 SVGAGI (reference sequence). The CDR3 length is 16 residues. Trimming pared 2 bases from V and 2 bases from J, leaving 13 bases between. CDR3 amino acids: CASSYTARRGNQPQHF. Written as DNA, the CDR3 is TGTGCCAGCAGTTACACAGCCCGGAGGGGCAATCAGCCCCAGCATTTT.

This chain connects TRBV7-2 to TRBJ1-6; D possibly corresponds to TRBD1 (5 bases). Germline assignment: CDR1 SGHTA and CDR2 FQGNSA. The CDR3 spans 14 residues. V dropped 6 bases and J dropped 6 bases, with 12 bases sitting between them. In DNA form, the CDR3 reads TGTGCCAGCAGGTGGGGCGCAAGTAATTCACCCCTCCACTTT. It encodes CASRWGASNSPLHF.

The chain links TRBV4-1 to TRBJ1-2; no definite D call. Germline V lookup: CDR1 MGHRA, CDR2 YSYEKL. The CDR3 has 12 residues. V was clipped by 0 bases and J by 4 bases, with 3 bases between them. CDR3 loop: CASSQDTYGYTF. DNA of the CDR3: TGCGCCAGCAGCCAAGATACCTATGGCTACACCTTC.

The chain joins TRBV9 to TRBJ1-3; 8 bases agree with TRBD1. The CDR3 has 14 residues. Germline loops: CDR1 SGDLS, CDR2 YYNGEE. Germline trimming cut 0 bases from V and 8 bases from J; bases unmatched to any gene: 4. CDR3 sequence reads: CASSVAGQGHTIYF. The CDR3 DNA follows: TGTGCCAGCAGCGTAGCCGGACAGGGACACACCATATATTTT.

Only a few counts were recorded for this clone. The rearrangement links TRBV7-6 to TRBJ2-1; tentatively, D is TRBD1 or TRBD2 (5 bases each). The CDR3 runs 16 residues. CDR1 and CDR2 from the germline V gene are SGHVS and FNYEAQ. Trimming cost V 0 bases and J 0 bases, with 9 bases left between them. CDR3 DNA sequence: TGTGCCAGCAGCTTAGCTCGAGGGGACTCCTACAATGAGCAGTTCTTC. Translating it yields CASSLARGDSYNEQFF.

Only one count was recorded for this clone. J is TRBJ1-2 and V is TRBV2; 7 positions match TRBD1. The V gene end was trimmed by 8 bases and the J gene end by 6 bases; junction bases not matched to a gene: 12. CDR3 length equals 14 residues. CDR1 SNHLY and CDR2 FYNNEI come from the germline V gene. CDR3 sequence: CASHQNRDSDGYTF. CDR3 in DNA: TGTGCCAGCCACCAAAACCGGGACAGCGATGGCTACACCTTC.

This chain connects TRBV16 to TRBJ1-2; weak D call: TRBD1 (5 bases). The CDR3 is 16 amino acids. Trimming removed 2 bases from V and 0 bases from J, with 13 bases in between. CDR1 and CDR2 (germline): KGHSY, FQNENV. CDR3 bases: TGTGCCAGCAGCCAAGCCGACAGAACTCCTAACTATGGCTACACCTTC. Amino acids: CASSQADRTPNYGYTF.

This sequence joins TRBV7-2 and TRBJ1-1; D unresolved. This CDR3 is built from 13 residues. Germline V gene lookup returns CDR1 SGHTA and CDR2 FQGNSA. Trimming stripped 5 bases from V and 4 bases from J, with 11 bases between. This CDR3 reads CASSTKRATEAFF. The CDR3 region has the DNA TGTGCCAGCAGCACTAAACGGGCCACTGAAGCTTTCTTT. The whole variable domain, filled in from reference TRBV7-2 and TRBJ1-1, reads GAGVSQSPSNKVTEKGKDVELRCDPISGHTALYWYRQSLGQGLEFLIYFQGNSAPDKSGLPSDRFSAERTGGSVSTLTIQRTQQEDSAVYLCASSTKRATEAFFGQGTRLTVV.

This clone was seen a single time. The chain employs TRBV7-6 and TRBJ2-3; maybe TRBD1 (6 bases). V was pared by 5 bases and J by 6 bases, with 18 bases between. The germline V gene encodes CDR1 SGHVS and CDR2 FNYEAQ. The CDR3 consists of 15 residues. CDR3 sequence (DNA): TGTGCCAGCAGCATGGATACCACAGGGTTCGATACGCAGTATTTT. This encodes CASSMDTTGFDTQYF.

The V gene is TRBV11-3, the J gene TRBJ2-1; TRBD2 matches at 10 bases. J lost 5 bases, V lost 6 bases, and 4 bases had no gene match. Germline V lookup: CDR1 SGHNT, CDR2 YENEEA. CDR3 size: 14 residues. The CDR3 DNA sequence: TGTGCCAGCAGGAATACTAGCGGGGACAATGAGCAGTTCTTC. It codes for CASRNTSGDNEQFF.